This TCR beta chain originates from a study of blood T cell repertoires in COVID-19. Overall study: The analysed material was cDNA or gDNA that came from T cells, B-cell-depleted T cells, or PBMCs.

Original methodology: Scientists estimated how many nucleated cells there were by amplifying reference gene primers. Data came from immunoSEQ multiplex PCR; TCRdb stores just in-frame clones and leaves some out. V and J calls plus clone size are reproduced from that table; the DNA served to infer D and trimming. The sample contains about 140,000 clones, over 75% of which appear only once. Germline assignment: CDR1 SGHTA and CDR2 FQGNSA. Trimming took 6 bases from V and 1 from J; bases not matched to a gene: 7. This CDR3 has 15 residues. The chain has TRBV7-2 and TRBJ1-1, with TRBD1 matching over 8 bases. The sequenced sample was peripheral blood. The clonotype originates from a human donor in a cohort sampled during active COVID-19. CDR3 sequence: CASRLGTGRNTEAFF. The CDR3, as DNA: TGTGCCAGCAGACTCGGGACAGGAAGGAACACTGAAGCTTTCTTT.